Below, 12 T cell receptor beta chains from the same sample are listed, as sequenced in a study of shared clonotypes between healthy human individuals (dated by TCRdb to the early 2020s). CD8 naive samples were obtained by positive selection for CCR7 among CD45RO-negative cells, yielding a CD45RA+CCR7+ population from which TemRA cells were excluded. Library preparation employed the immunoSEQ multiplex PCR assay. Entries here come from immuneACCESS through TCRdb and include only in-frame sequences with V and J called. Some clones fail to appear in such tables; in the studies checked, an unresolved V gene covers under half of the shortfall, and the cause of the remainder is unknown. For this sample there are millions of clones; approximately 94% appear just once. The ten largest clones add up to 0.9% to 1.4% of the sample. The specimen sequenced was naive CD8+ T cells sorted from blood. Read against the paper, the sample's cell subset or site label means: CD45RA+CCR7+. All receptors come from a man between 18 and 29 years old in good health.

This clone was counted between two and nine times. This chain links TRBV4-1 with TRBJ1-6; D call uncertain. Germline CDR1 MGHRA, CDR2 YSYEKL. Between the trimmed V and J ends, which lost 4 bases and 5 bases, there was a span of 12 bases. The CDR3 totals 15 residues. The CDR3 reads CASSPQVFDNSPLHF. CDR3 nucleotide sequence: TGCGCCAGCAGCCCCCAGGTTTTCGATAATTCACCCCTCCACTTT.

The CDR3, as DNA: TGCGCCAGCAGCCAAGACAGGGGGCACGGATCTGAAGCTTTCTTT. Translating it yields CASSQDRGHGSEAFF. The V gene is TRBV4-1, the J gene TRBJ1-1, with TRBD1 identical over 8 bases. CDR1 MGHRA and CDR2 YSYEKL come from the germline V gene. The CDR3 spans 15 residues. The junction had 6 bases not matched to a gene; V was cut back by 0 bases and J by 6 bases.

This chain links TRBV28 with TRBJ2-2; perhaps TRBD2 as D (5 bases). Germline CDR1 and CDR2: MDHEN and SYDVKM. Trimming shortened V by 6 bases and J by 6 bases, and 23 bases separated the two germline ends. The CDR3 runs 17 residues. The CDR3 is CASSSRILNTRPGELFF. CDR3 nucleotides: TGTGCCAGCAGCTCCCGAATCCTTAACACTAGGCCCGGGGAGCTGTTTTTT.

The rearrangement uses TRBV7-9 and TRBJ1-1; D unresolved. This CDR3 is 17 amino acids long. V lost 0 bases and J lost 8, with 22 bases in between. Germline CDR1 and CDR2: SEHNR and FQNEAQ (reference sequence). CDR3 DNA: TGTGCCAGCAGCTTAGCCTCAGACACCCGGGCGGAATTAGAAGCTTTCTTT. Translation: CASSLASDTRAELEAFF.

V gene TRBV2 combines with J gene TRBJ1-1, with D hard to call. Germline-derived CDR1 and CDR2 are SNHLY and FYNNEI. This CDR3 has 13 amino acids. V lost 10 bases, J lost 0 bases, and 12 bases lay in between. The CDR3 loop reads CAIPAQMNTEAFF. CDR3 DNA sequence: TGTGCCATCCCTGCGCAGATGAACACTGAAGCTTTCTTT. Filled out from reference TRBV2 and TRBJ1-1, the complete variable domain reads EPEVTQTPSHQVTQMGQEVILRCVPISNHLYFYWYRQILGQKVEFLVSFYNNEISEKSEIFDDQFSVERPDGSNFTLKIRSTKLEDSAMYFCAIPAQMNTEAFFGQGTRLTVV.

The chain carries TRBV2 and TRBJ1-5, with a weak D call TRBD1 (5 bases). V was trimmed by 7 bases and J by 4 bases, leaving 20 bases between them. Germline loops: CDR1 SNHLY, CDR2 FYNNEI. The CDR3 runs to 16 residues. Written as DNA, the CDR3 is TGTGCCAGCACCTCCCAGAGGGGAGGTGTGAATCAGCCCCAGCATTTT. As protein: CASTSQRGGVNQPQHF.

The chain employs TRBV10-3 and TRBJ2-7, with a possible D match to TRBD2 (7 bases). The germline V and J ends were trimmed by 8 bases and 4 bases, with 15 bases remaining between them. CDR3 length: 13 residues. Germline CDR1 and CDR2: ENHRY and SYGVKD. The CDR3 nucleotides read TGTGCCATCTCGAGAGGGGGGGCGTACGAGCAGTACTTC. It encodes CAISRGGAYEQYF.

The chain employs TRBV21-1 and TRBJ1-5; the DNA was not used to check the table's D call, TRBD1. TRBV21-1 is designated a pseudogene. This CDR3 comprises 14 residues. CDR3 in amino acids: CASSAQGARQPQHF. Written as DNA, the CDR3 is TGTGCCAGCAGCGCTCAGGGGGCTCGGCAGCCCCAGCATTTT.

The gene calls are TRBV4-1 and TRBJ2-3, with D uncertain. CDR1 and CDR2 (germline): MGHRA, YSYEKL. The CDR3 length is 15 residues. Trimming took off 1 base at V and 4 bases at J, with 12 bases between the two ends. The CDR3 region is CASSQVWGSPDTQYF. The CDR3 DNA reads TGCGCCAGCAGCCAAGTATGGGGTAGCCCAGATACGCAGTATTTT.

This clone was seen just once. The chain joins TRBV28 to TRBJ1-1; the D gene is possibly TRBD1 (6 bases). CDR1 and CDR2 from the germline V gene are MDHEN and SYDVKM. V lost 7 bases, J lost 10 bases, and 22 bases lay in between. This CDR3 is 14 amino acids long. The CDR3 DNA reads TGTGCCAGCACCCTGGGGGCAGGGGAAGTGGTAGCTTTCTTT. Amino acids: CASTLGAGEVVAFF.

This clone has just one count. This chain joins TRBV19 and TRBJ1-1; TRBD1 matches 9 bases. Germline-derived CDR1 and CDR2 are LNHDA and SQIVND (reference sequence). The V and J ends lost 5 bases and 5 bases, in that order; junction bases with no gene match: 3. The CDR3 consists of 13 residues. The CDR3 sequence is CASSWDRETEAFF. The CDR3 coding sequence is TGTGCCAGTAGTTGGGACAGGGAGACTGAAGCTTTCTTT. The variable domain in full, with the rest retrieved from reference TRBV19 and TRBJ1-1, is DGGITQSPKYLFRKEGQNVTLSCEQNLNHDAMYWYRQDPGQGLRLIYYSQIVNDFQKGDIAEGYSVSREKKESFPLTVTSAQKNPTAFYLCASSWDRETEAFFGQGTRLTVV.

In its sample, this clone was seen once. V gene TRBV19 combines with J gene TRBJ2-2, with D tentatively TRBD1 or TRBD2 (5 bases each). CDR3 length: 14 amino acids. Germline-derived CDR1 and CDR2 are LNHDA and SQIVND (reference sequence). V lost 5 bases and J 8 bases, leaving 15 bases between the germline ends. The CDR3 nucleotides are TGTGCCAGTAGTCCCTTTGGGGGTGCAGGGGAGCTGTTTTTT. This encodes CASSPFGGAGELFF.